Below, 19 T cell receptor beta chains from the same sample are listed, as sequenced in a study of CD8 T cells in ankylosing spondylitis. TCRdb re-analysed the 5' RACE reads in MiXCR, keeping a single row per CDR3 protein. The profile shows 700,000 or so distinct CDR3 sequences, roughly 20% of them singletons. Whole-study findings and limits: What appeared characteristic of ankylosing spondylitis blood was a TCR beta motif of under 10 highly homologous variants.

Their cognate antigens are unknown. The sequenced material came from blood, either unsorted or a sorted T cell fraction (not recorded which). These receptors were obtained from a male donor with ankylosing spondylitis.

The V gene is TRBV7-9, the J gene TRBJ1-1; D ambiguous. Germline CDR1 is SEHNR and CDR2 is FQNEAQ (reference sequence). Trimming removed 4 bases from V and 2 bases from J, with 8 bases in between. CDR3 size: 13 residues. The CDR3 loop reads CASSSYPNTEAFF. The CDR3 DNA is TGTGCCAGCAGCTCTTATCCTAACACTGAAGCTTTCTTT.

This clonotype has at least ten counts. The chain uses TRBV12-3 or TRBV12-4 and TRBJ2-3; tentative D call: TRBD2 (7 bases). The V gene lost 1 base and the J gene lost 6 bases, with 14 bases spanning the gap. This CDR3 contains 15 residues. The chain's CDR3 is CASSLGGGWMDTQYF. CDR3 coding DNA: TGTGCCAGCAGTTTAGGGGGGGGCTGGATGGATACGCAGTATTTT.

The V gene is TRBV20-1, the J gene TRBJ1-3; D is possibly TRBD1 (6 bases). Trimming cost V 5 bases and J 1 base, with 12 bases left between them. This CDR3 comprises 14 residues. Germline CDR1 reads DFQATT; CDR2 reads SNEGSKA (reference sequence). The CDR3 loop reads CSASPRGSGNTIYF. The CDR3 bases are TGCAGTGCTTCTCCCAGGGGTTCTGGAAACACCATATATTTT.

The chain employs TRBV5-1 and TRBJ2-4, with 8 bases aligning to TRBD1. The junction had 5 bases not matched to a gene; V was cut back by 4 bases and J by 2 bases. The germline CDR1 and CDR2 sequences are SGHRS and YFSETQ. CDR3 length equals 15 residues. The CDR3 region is CASSEWTGSKNIQYF. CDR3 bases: TGCGCCAGCAGCGAATGGACAGGGTCCAAAAACATTCAGTACTTC.

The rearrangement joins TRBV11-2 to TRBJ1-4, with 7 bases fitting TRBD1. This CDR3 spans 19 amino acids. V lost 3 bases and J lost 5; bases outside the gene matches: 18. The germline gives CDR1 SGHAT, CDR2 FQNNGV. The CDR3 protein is CASSFSSSRGFLANEKLFF. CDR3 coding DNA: TGTGCCAGCAGCTTTTCCTCATCCAGGGGGTTCCTCGCGAATGAAAAACTGTTTTTT.

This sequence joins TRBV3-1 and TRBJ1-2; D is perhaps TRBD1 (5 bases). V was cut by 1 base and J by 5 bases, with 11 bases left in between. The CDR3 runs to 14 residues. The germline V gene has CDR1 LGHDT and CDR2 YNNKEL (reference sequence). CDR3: CASSQAGGEYGYTF. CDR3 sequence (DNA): TGTGCCAGCAGCCAAGCGGGAGGGGAATATGGCTACACCTTC.

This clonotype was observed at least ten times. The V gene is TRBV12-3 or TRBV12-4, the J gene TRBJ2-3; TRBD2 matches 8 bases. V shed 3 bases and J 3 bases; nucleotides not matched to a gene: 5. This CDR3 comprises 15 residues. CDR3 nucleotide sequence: TGTGCCAGCAGTTTTACCGGGGGGGCTACAGATACGCAGTATTTT. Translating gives CASSFTGGATDTQYF.

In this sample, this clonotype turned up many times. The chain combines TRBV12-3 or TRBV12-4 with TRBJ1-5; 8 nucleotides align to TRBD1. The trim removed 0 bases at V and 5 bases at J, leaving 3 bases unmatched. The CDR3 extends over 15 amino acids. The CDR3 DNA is TGTGCCAGCAGTTTAGCGGCAGGGGGCTATCAGCCCCAGCATTTT. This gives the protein CASSLAAGGYQPQHF.

The chain's CDR3 is CAWRRDRPVGYTF. Written as DNA, the CDR3 is TGTGCCTGGAGGAGGGACAGACCCGTCGGCTACACCTTC. The rearrangement joins TRBV30 to TRBJ1-2, with TRBD1 matching over 7 bases. The ends lost 3 bases at V and 8 bases at J; junction bases unmatched: 9. The CDR3 spans 13 residues. Germline V gives CDR1 GTSNPN, CDR2 SVGIG (reference sequence).

DNA of the CDR3: TGTGCCAGCAGAGATCGAGCGGGGGGGCCCAATGAGCAGTTCTTC. Its protein product is CASRDRAGGPNEQFF. The gene calls are TRBV2 and TRBJ2-1; 10 bases map to TRBD2. The V and J ends lost 6 bases and 6 bases, in that order; junction bases with no gene match: 8. Germline V lookup: CDR1 SNHLY, CDR2 FYNNEI. The CDR3 spans 15 residues.

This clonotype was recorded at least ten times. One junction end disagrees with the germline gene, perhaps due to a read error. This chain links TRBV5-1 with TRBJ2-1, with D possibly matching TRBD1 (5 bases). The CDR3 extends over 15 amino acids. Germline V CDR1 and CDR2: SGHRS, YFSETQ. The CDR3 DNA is TGTGCCAGCAGCTTAGGTGGGGCATCCTACAATGAGCAGTTCTTC. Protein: CASSLGGASYNEQFF.

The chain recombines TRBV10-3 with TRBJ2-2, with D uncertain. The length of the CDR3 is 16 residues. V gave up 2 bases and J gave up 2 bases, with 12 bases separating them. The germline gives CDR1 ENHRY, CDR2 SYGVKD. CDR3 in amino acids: CAISEKGPPNTGELFF. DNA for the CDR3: TGTGCCATCAGTGAGAAAGGGCCCCCAAACACCGGGGAGCTGTTTTTT.

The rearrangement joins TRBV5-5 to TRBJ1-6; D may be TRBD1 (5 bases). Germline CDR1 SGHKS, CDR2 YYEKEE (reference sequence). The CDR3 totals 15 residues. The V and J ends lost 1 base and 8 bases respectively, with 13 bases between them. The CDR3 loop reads CASSLISGSDSPLHF. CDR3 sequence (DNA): TGTGCCAGCAGCTTGATTTCAGGGTCGGATTCACCCCTCCACTTT.

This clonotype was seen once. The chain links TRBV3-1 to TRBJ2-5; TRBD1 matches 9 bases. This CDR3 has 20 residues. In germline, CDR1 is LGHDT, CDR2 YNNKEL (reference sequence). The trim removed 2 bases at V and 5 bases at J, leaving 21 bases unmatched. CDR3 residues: CASSQNPAMYSGQGLETQYF. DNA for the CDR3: TGTGCCAGCAGCCAAAATCCGGCGATGTACTCGGGACAGGGTCTGGAGACCCAGTACTTC.

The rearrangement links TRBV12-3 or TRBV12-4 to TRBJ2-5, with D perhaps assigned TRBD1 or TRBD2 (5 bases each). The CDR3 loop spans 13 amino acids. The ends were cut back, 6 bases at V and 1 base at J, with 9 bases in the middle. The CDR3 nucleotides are TGTGCCAGCAGGGGGGTCTTCCAAGAGACCCAGTACTTC. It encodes CASRGVFQETQYF.

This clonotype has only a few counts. The CDR3 loop reads CSVEDPADYEQYF. The CDR3 nucleotides read TGCAGCGTTGAAGATCCCGCGGACTACGAGCAGTACTTC. This chain links TRBV29-1 with TRBJ2-7, with no clear D. The germline V and J ends were trimmed by 0 bases and 3 bases, with 9 bases remaining between them. Per the germline V gene, CDR1 is SQVTM and CDR2 is ANQGSEA. This CDR3 has 13 residues.

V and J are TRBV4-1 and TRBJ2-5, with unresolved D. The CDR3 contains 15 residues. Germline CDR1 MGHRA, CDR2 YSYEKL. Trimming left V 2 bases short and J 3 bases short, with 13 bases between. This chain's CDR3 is CASSQLVSAKETQYF. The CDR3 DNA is TGCGCCAGCAGCCAATTGGTTTCTGCTAAAGAGACCCAGTACTTC.

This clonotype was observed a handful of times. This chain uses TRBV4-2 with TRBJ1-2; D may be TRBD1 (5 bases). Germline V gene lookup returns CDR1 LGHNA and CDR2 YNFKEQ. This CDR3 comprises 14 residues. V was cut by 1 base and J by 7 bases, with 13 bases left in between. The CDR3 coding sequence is TGTGCCAGCAGCCAAGTGGGTCAGGGCTTTGGCTACACCTTC. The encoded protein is CASSQVGQGFGYTF.

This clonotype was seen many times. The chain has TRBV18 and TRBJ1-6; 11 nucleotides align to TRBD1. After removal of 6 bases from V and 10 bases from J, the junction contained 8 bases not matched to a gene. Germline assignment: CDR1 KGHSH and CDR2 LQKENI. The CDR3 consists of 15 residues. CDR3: CASSNPGQGDSPLHF. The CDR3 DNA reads TGTGCCAGCTCCAACCCGGGACAGGGGGACTCACCCCTCCACTTT.